Below, 5 T cell receptor beta chains from the same sample are listed, as sequenced in a study of T cell responses to AZD1222 COVID-19 vaccine. Method: immunoSEQ multiplex PCR; TCRdb's copy keeps in-frame clones and lacks some. The sample yields approximately 130,000 clones, over 85% seen once. The sequences come from peripheral blood, collected on day 0 of AZD1222 vaccination. These receptors originate from an adult in good health.

This clone has only a few counts. V gene TRBV29-1 combines with J gene TRBJ2-7; D remains ambiguous. Germline V gene data show CDR1 as SQVTM and CDR2 as ANQGSEA. The CDR3 is 12 amino acids. Trimming took 1 base from V and 3 from J, leaving 7 bases between them. In DNA, the CDR3 is TGCAGCGTTGAAGGTCCCCACTACGAGCAGTACTTC. This codes for CSVEGPHYEQYF.

This chain connects TRBV11-2 to TRBJ1-1; weak D call: TRBD1 (5 bases). This CDR3 region has 15 residues. The V end was cut by 5 bases, the J end by 4 bases, with 17 bases between. Germline lookup yields CDR1 SGHAT and CDR2 FQNNGV. The CDR3 DNA is TGTGCCAGCAGCCGCGGGACCGATTATGGCACTGAAGCTTTCTTT. This encodes CASSRGTDYGTEAFF.

CDR3 in amino acids: CASSPGTGKVYTIYF. Here the CDR3 DNA reads TGCGCCAGCAGCCCCGGGACAGGGAAGGTTTACACCATATATTTT. The chain employs TRBV5-1 and TRBJ1-3, with 9 bases aligning to TRBD1. Trimming cost V 4 bases and J 8 bases; bases outside gene matches: 10. The germline CDR1 and CDR2 sequences are SGHRS and YFSETQ. CDR3 length: 15 amino acids.

This chain connects TRBV2 to TRBJ1-1; D might be TRBD1 (5 bases). In germline, CDR1 is SNHLY, CDR2 FYNNEI. V shed 5 bases and J shed 7 bases, with 20 bases lying between them. The CDR3 extends over 15 amino acids. In DNA, the CDR3 is TGTGCCAGCAGTACCCTTGAGGGAGGGGTGGGTGAAGCTTTCTTT. This sequence encodes CASSTLEGGVGEAFF.

The chain is built from TRBV6-5 and TRBJ1-1; D possibly corresponds to TRBD1 (5 bases). Germline CDR1 and CDR2: MNHEY and SVGAGI. The CDR3 is 15 amino acids. V gave up 5 bases and J gave up 4 bases, with 17 bases separating them. CDR3 protein: CASSRQLDRGTEAFF. In DNA form, the CDR3 reads TGTGCCAGCAGTCGGCAATTGGATAGGGGCACTGAAGCTTTCTTT.